A selection of T cell receptor beta chains follows, all from one sample in a study of identical twins. TCRdb re-analysed the 5' RACE reads in MiXCR, keeping a single row per CDR3 protein. In the table there are a few hundred thousand distinct CDR3 sequences, approximately 9.6% of which are singletons. The sample was also reused in another study, on yellow fever vaccine responses in identical twins.

The source material was PBMCs. These receptor sequences come from a woman under 30 in good health. Each CDR3 is given with its conserved first and last residue. A D gene is named only where the DNA matches it firmly. Not every row has a clone size; where given, it reads once, few, many or a size class.

cdr3_length	v_call	clone_size	d_call	cdr3_aa
15	TRBV3-1	NA	NA	CASSTKDPWTQKLFF
15	TRBV4-1	NA	NA	CASSQDLQGANVLTF
13	TRBV5-6	few	NA	CASSSGRQETQYF
16	TRBV7-2	few	NA	CASSLALSASTDTQYF
15	TRBV21-1	NA	NA	CASCHGTAFQETQYF
15	TRBV6-2/TRBV6-3	NA	NA	CASSYLAMNTGELFF
11	TRBV3-1	NA	TRBD2	CASSQREGQYF
14	TRBV5-1	NA	TRBD1	CASSAGDRVTGYTF
13	TRBV12-3/TRBV12-4	many	NA	CASTLGRTYEQYF
16	TRBV11-2	many	NA	CASSHPVELEYNEQFF
13	TRBV10-3	many	NA	CAISESREDEQFF
14	TRBV29-1	NA	TRBD2	CSVVDTGGSYEQYF
17	TRBV20-1	many	NA	CSATKGAGRLETGELFF
15	TRBV4-3	NA	NA	CASSQDAGRNTEAFF
15	TRBV20-1	few	NA	CSATHLLGGTDTQYF
13	TRBV29-1	NA	NA	CSVTGPPAYEQYF
15	TRBV7-9	few	TRBD1	CASSAGTGGVDEQFF
13	TRBV15	NA	NA	CATSRASMETQYF
12	TRBV24-1	NA	NA	CATSDNTPELFF
15	TRBV14	many	TRBD1	CASSVTGQGVGEAFF